This T cell receptor beta chain was profiled in a study of blood T cell repertoires in COVID-19. Study context: Researchers got acute and convalescent COVID-19 samples from the United States, Italy and Spain. Nucleic acid was either cDNA or gDNA, and it came from T cells, B-cell-depleted T cells, or PBMCs.

The method was immunoSEQ multiplex PCR; TCRdb's version includes in-frame clones alone and lacks a portion of them. The data contain some 150,000 clones, around 84% of them singletons. The CDR3 is made up of 14 amino acids. V was cut by 3 bases and J by 6 bases, with 14 bases left in between. Looked up from germline, CDR1 is LGHDT and CDR2 is YNNKEL (reference sequence). Sequenced: peripheral blood. This sequence was found in a man in his forties with acute or convalescent COVID-19. The chain recombines TRBV3-1 (or the pseudogene TRBV3-2) with TRBJ1-2; TRBD1 might be the D (6 bases). The CDR3: CASSQSRGVHGYTF. The CDR3 DNA reads as TGTGCCAGCAGCCAGAGCAGGGGAGTCCATGGCTACACCTTC.